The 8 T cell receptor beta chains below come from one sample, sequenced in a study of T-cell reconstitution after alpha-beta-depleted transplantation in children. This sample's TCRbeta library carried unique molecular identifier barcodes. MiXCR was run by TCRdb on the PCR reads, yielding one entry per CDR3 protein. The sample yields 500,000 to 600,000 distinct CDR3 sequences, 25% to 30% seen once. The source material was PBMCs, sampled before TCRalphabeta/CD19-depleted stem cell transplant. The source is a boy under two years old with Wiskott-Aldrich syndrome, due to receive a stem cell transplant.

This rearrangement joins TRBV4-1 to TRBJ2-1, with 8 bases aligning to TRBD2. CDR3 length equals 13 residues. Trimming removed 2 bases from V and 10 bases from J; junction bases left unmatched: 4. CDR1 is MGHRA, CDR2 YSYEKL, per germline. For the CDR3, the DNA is TGCGCCAGCAGCCAATTGGGACTAGTCGAGCAGTTCTTC. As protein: CASSQLGLVEQFF.

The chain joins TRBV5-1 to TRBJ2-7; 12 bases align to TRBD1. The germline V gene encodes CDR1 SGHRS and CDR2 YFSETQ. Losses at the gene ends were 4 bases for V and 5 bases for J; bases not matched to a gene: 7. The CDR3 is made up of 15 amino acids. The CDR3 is CASSVGGTGGDEQYF. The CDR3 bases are TGCGCCAGCAGCGTGGGTGGGACAGGGGGCGACGAGCAGTACTTC.

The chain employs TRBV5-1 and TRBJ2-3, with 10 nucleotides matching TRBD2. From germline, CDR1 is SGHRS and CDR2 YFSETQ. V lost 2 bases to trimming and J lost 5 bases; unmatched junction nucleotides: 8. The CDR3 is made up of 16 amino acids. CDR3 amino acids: CASSFGTSGTQDTQYF. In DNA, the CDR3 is TGCGCCAGCAGCTTTGGTACTAGCGGGACTCAAGATACGCAGTATTTT.

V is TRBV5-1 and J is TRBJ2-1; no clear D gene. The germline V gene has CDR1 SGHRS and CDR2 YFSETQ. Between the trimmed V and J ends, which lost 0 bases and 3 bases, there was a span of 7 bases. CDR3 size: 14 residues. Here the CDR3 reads CASSLDVFYNEQFF. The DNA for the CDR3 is TGCGCCAGCAGCTTGGACGTCTTCTACAATGAGCAGTTCTTC.

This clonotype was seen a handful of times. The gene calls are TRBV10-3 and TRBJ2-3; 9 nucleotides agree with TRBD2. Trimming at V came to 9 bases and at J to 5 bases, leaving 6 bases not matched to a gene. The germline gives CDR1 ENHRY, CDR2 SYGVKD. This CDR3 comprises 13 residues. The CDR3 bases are TGTGCCATTGGCCTAGCGGGAATAGATACGCAGTATTTT. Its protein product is CAIGLAGIDTQYF.

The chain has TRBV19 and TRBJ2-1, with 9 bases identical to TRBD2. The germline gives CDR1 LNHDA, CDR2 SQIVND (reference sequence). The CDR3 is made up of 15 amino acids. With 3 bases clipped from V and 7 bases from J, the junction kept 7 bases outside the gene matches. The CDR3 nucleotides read TGTGCCAGTAGTATGGGTAGCGGGAGTGGAAATGAGCAGTTCTTC. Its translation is CASSMGSGSGNEQFF.

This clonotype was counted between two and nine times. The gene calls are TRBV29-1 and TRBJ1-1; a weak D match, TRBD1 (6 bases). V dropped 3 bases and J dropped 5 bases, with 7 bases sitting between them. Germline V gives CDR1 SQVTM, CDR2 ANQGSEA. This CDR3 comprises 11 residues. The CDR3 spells CSVDRGTEAFF. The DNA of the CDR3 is TGCAGCGTTGACAGGGGAACTGAAGCTTTCTTT.

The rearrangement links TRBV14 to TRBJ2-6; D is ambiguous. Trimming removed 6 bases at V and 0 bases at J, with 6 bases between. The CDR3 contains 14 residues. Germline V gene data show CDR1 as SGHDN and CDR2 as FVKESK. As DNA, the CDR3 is TGTGCCAGCAGTCCCAACTCTGGGGCCAACGTCCTGACTTTC. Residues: CASSPNSGANVLTF.